A selection of T cell receptor beta chains follows, all from one sample in a study of blood T cell repertoires in COVID-19. Generated by immunoSEQ multiplex PCR, the TCRdb table keeps only in-frame clones and is missing some. The sample yields 350,000 to 400,000 clones, over 75% seen once. The source material was PBMCs or T cells enriched from blood (not recorded which). Every receptor here comes from a woman aged 25 to 45 with acute COVID-19. CDR3s include the opening cysteine and the closing phenylalanine or tryptophan. A D gene is named only where the DNA matches it firmly. Where a row states a size, it is once, few, many or the class of an expanded clone; other rows omit it.

length,V,D,J,size,CDR3,DNA
16,TRBV27,TRBD1,TRBJ2-3,-,CASTHRTGQGKGTQYF,TGTGCCAGCACCCACCGGACAGGACAGGGAAAGGGTACGCAGTATTTT
13,TRBV18,TRBD1,TRBJ1-2,-,CASSQLQGSGYTF,TGTGCCAGCTCACAACTACAGGGGAGCGGCTACACCTTC
15,TRBV6-1,TRBD1,TRBJ1-2,-,CASSEQTGGLSGYTF,TGTGCCAGCAGTGAGCAGACAGGGGGCCTATCTGGCTACACCTTC
11,TRBV6-5,-,TRBJ1-2,-,CASSAFGRYTF,TGTGCCAGCAGCGCCTTCGGTCGCTACACCTTC
15,TRBV5-1,TRBD1,TRBJ1-2,-,CASSSKQGRVNGYTF,TGCGCCAGCAGCTCCAAACAGGGGAGAGTAAATGGCTACACCTTC
16,TRBV4-1,TRBD2,TRBJ2-1,-,CASSPPTRGVGNEQFF,TGCGCCAGCAGCCCCCCAACGCGGGGGGTGGGTAATGAGCAGTTCTTC
12,TRBV7-3,-,TRBJ2-1,-,CASSRGLGVQFF,TGTGCCAGCAGCCGGGGACTGGGAGTGCAGTTCTTC
14,TRBV6-2/TRBV6-3,-,TRBJ1-1,-,CASSYSGTIAEAFF,TGTGCCAGCAGTTACTCGGGGACAATTGCTGAAGCTTTCTTT
13,TRBV27,TRBD1,TRBJ1-5,-,CASSLNRGQPQHF,TGTGCCAGCAGTTTAAACAGGGGGCAGCCCCAGCATTTT
16,TRBV5-4,TRBD1,TRBJ1-2,once,CASSRTGRNTPYGYTF,TGTGCCAGCAGCCGGACAGGGCGTAATACCCCCTATGGCTACACCTTC
16,TRBV5-1,TRBD1,TRBJ2-2,-,CASSPGTGTNTGELFF,TGCGCCAGCAGTCCTGGGACAGGGACGAACACCGGGGAGCTGTTTTTT
15,TRBV4-1,TRBD2,TRBJ2-1,-,CASSPPGLVPYEQFF,TGCGCCAGCAGCCCCCCGGGACTAGTCCCCTATGAGCAGTTCTTC
16,TRBV6-1,TRBD2,TRBJ2-5,-,CASSGLAGSFRETQYF,TGTGCCAGCAGTGGACTAGCGGGCTCCTTCAGAGAGACCCAGTACTTC
13,TRBV5-5,-,TRBJ1-5,once,CASSLRTGQPQHF,TGTGCCAGCAGCCTTCGGACTGGTCAGCCCCAGCATTTT
13,TRBV18,-,TRBJ2-1,-,CASSLTVPNEQFF,TGTGCCAGCTCACTCACAGTTCCCAATGAGCAGTTCTTC
14,TRBV10-1,-,TRBJ2-3,few,CASSDNRATDTQYF,TGCGCCAGCAGTGATAACCGAGCCACGGATACGCAGTATTTT
16,TRBV5-1,-,TRBJ1-4,once,CASSFEQGSPREKLFF,TGCGCCAGCAGCTTCGAACAGGGAAGCCCACGTGAAAAACTGTTTTTT
14,TRBV5-1,TRBD1,TRBJ2-3,-,CASSSGTGSDTQYF,TGCGCCAGCAGCTCGGGGACAGGGTCGGATACGCAGTATTTT
12,TRBV6-5,TRBD1,TRBJ1-1,-,CASRTGIAEAFF,TGTGCCAGCAGGACAGGGATAGCTGAAGCTTTCTTT
14,TRBV7-9,-,TRBJ1-1,-,CASSTDIWNTEAFF,TGTGCCAGCAGCACGGACATCTGGAACACTGAAGCTTTCTTT
16,TRBV27,-,TRBJ1-1,-,CASSLRGRGRFGEAFF,TGTGCCAGCAGTTTACGGGGCAGGGGTCGATTTGGTGAAGCTTTCTTT
14,TRBV6-5,-,TRBJ1-2,-,CASSYSPLAGGYTF,TGTGCCAGCAGTTACTCTCCACTGGCGGGAGGCTACACCTTC
14,TRBV7-9,TRBD2,TRBJ2-5,-,CASSTTSGQETQYF,TGTGCCAGCAGCACGACTAGCGGGCAAGAGACCCAGTACTTC
14,TRBV10-3,TRBD1,TRBJ2-3,-,CANPTGLGEDTQYF,TGTGCCAATCCGACAGGGCTGGGCGAAGATACGCAGTATTTT
15,TRBV7-8,TRBD1,TRBJ2-1,-,CASSSGQGWVNEQFF,TGTGCCAGCAGCTCGGGACAGGGGTGGGTAAATGAGCAGTTCTTC
12,TRBV12-3/TRBV12-4,TRBD1,TRBJ1-2,-,CASSPTGGGYTF,TGTGCCAGCAGCCCGACAGGGGGCGGCTACACCTTC
19,TRBV19,TRBD1,TRBJ1-6,-,CASSIDPGQGESYNSPLHF,TGTGCCAGTAGTATAGACCCGGGACAGGGGGAATCCTATAATTCACCCCTCCACTTT
14,TRBV9,TRBD1,TRBJ1-3,-,CASSVRDRGNTIYF,TGTGCCAGCAGCGTACGGGACAGGGGAAACACCATATATTTT
12,TRBV3-1/TRBV3-2,-,TRBJ2-7,-,CASSQSGALQYF,TGTGCCAGCAGCCAGTCAGGGGCTTTGCAGTACTTC
18,TRBV19,TRBD1,TRBJ1-3,once,CASSIRTGQPFSGNTIYF,TGTGCCAGTAGTATCCGGACAGGACAGCCGTTCTCTGGAAACACCATATATTTT
14,TRBV30,-,TRBJ2-5,-,CAWSEGPVGETQYF,TGTGCCTGGAGTGAGGGGCCGGTGGGAGAGACCCAGTACTTC
14,TRBV24-1,TRBD1,TRBJ1-1,-,CATKGTGGNTEAFF,TGTGCCACCAAGGGGACAGGGGGGAACACTGAAGCTTTCTTT
15,TRBV4-1,-,TRBJ1-5,-,CASSQDVQSNQPQHF,TGCGCCAGCAGCCAAGATGTACAGAGCAATCAGCCCCAGCATTTT
14,TRBV6-5,-,TRBJ1-4,few,CASTTGSWEEKLFF,TGTGCCAGCACGACGGGGAGCTGGGAGGAAAAACTGTTTTTT
17,TRBV6-1,TRBD1,TRBJ1-5,-,CASSESLTGTIYQPQHF,TGTGCCAGCAGTGAATCGCTGACAGGGACGATCTATCAGCCCCAGCATTTT
14,TRBV19,-,TRBJ1-1,-,CASSPGAGTAEAFF,TGTGCCAGTAGTCCCGGTGCGGGGACGGCTGAAGCTTTCTTT
17,TRBV7-2,-,TRBJ2-3,-,CASSLLGGRSSTDTQYF,TGTGCCAGCAGCTTACTGGGCGGGCGATCTAGCACAGATACGCAGTATTTT
14,TRBV6-5,-,TRBJ1-2,-,CASSYARDTAGYTF,TGTGCCAGCAGTTACGCCCGGGATACAGCCGGCTACACCTTC
15,TRBV2,TRBD2,TRBJ2-3,once,CASSEGLAGTDTQYF,TGTGCCAGCAGTGAGGGACTAGCGGGCACAGATACGCAGTATTTT
15,TRBV14,-,TRBJ1-2,once,CASSQEVGGNYGYTF,TGTGCCAGCAGCCAAGAAGTAGGAGGAAACTATGGCTACACCTTC
14,TRBV19,TRBD1,TRBJ1-4,-,CASRLPGQDEKLFF,TGTGCCAGTAGGCTTCCGGGACAGGATGAAAAACTGTTTTTT
14,TRBV5-6,-,TRBJ1-2,-,CASRKWGGNYGYTF,TGTGCCAGCAGGAAGTGGGGGGGAAACTATGGCTACACCTTC
15,TRBV28,TRBD1,TRBJ1-6,few,CASSLYGQGNSPLHF,TGTGCCAGCAGTTTATACGGACAGGGAAATTCACCCCTCCACTTT
15,TRBV7-6,-,TRBJ1-5,-,CASSLGPLGDQPQHF,TGTGCCAGCAGCTTAGGACCCCTAGGCGATCAGCCCCAGCATTTT
20,TRBV3-1/TRBV3-2,TRBD2,TRBJ2-1,once,CASSPPSGGPPYNIIDEQFF,TGTGCCAGCAGCCCGCCTAGCGGGGGACCACCTTACAATATTATCGATGAGCAGTTCTTC
15,TRBV19,-,TRBJ1-5,-,CASSILWAPPQPQHF,TGTGCCAGTAGTATATTATGGGCGCCCCCGCAGCCCCAGCATTTT
15,TRBV9,TRBD2,TRBJ2-1,-,CASSVGGGVYNEQFF,TGTGCCAGCAGCGTAGGTGGGGGGGTATACAATGAGCAGTTCTTC
16,TRBV4-1,TRBD2,TRBJ2-7,-,CASSQEPAGGRYEQYF,TGCGCCAGCAGCCAAGAACCCGCGGGGGGGCGGTACGAGCAGTACTTC
14,TRBV5-1,TRBD2,TRBJ2-1,-,CASSAGGPWDEQFF,TGCGCCAGCAGCGCGGGGGGCCCGTGGGATGAGCAGTTCTTC
16,TRBV2,-,TRBJ2-3,-,CASSLVTELSTDTQYF,TGTGCCAGCAGTTTAGTGACAGAGTTAAGCACAGATACGCAGTATTTT
14,TRBV10-1,-,TRBJ1-6,-,CASSSGNGHSPLHF,TGCGCCAGCAGTTCGGGGAATGGGCATTCACCCCTCCACTTT
16,TRBV5-8,TRBD1,TRBJ1-5,-,CASSAGTARFGQPQHF,TGTGCCAGCAGCGCTGGGACAGCTCGGTTTGGACAGCCCCAGCATTTT
16,TRBV9,TRBD2,TRBJ2-3,-,CASSALTGGWTDTQYF,TGTGCCAGCAGCGCACTAACGGGGGGGTGGACAGATACGCAGTATTTT
16,TRBV6-2/TRBV6-3,-,TRBJ2-7,-,CASSYRGQTFSYEQYF,TGTGCCAGCAGTTATCGTGGACAGACTTTTTCCTACGAGCAGTACTTC
13,TRBV27,-,TRBJ2-7,once,CASSSGDSYEQYF,TGTGCCAGCAGTTCCGGGGATTCCTACGAGCAGTACTTC
16,TRBV7-3,-,TRBJ2-2,-,CASSSRAGFGTGELFF,TGTGCCAGCAGCTCCAGAGCAGGATTTGGCACCGGGGAGCTGTTTTTT
15,TRBV19,TRBD1,TRBJ2-7,-,CASSAQQGAIDEQYF,TGTGCCAGTAGTGCTCAACAGGGGGCGATCGACGAGCAGTACTTC
13,TRBV9,TRBD1,TRBJ1-4,-,CASSSGQDEKLFF,TGTGCCAGCAGCTCAGGACAGGATGAAAAACTGTTTTTT